The sequence of this T cell receptor (beta chain) was determined in a study of T-cell memory formation after mild COVID-19. General study points: Some SARS-CoV-2-responding clones were already detected in memory before infection.

This clonotype was detected a few times. Antigen unknown. TCRdb re-derived calls from the 5' RACE reads in MiXCR, one entry per CDR3 protein. The profile shows around 340,000 distinct CDR3 sequences, more than 15% of them singletons. Germline loops: CDR1 MNHEY, CDR2 SVGEGT. This CDR3 is 14 amino acids long. V was shortened by 4 bases and J by 3 bases, with 13 bases between the two germline ends. The clonotype originates from a man aged 18 to 29 who had mild COVID-19 (a few samples of this study predate the infection). Cell type and time point are not known. This sequence joins TRBV6-2 or TRBV6-3 and TRBJ2-7; perhaps TRBD2 as D (6 bases). Source material: PBMCs or a T cell subset sorted from them (not recorded which). CDR3 loop: CASSSHAGSYEQYF. CDR3 DNA sequence: TGTGCCAGCAGTTCCCATGCGGGGAGCTACGAGCAGTACTTC.